The TCR beta chain described here comes from a study of post-analysis software for immune sequencing data. For the study at large: Patients with relapsing-remitting, secondary progressive and progressive-relapsing multiple sclerosis courses were all represented. Study-level results: F measure clustering grouped samples strongly by preparation batch. There was significantly lower normalized Chao1 diversity in multiple sclerosis patients than in controls.

The authors incorporated unique molecular identifiers into the TCR beta cDNA libraries. T cells numbering about 0.85 to 11 million yielded roughly 500,000 cDNA molecules. Each CDR3 protein gets one entry after TCRdb re-called the PCR reads with MiXCR. The top ten clones hold 4.9% of a sample with about 770,000 distinct CDR3 sequences, around 45% of them seen once. On this clonotype: Its matching antigen is unknown.

This TCR was sampled from a girl aged 10 to 17 with multiple sclerosis. Sample: blood.

The CDR3 bases are TGTGCCAGCAGCCAAACCGCGGGACTAGCGGGAGCGGCCCAGTACTTC. Protein: CASSQTAGLAGAAQYF. The V gene is TRBV12-3 or TRBV12-4, the J gene TRBJ2-5; 14 nucleotides match TRBD2. The V gene end was trimmed by 6 bases and the J gene end by 9 bases; junction bases not matched to a gene: 12. The CDR3 runs 16 residues.